This entry lists 18 T cell receptor beta chains sequenced from one sample in a study of shared clonotypes between healthy human individuals. Generated by immunoSEQ multiplex PCR, the TCRdb table keeps only in-frame clones and is missing some. The table has roughly 2 million clones, less than 95% seen once; the top ten hold 1% to 1.3%. Selected positively for CCR7 and CD45RO-negative, naive CD8 cells excluded terminally differentiated effector memory CD45RA+ cells. Sequencing was done on a sample of naive CD8+ T cells sorted from blood. The receptors stem from a man between 18 and 35 years old in good health.

J is TRBJ2-7 and V is TRBV4-1; 7 bases are shared with TRBD1. Germline lookup yields CDR1 MGHRA and CDR2 YSYEKL. J gave up 5 bases and V 0 bases, and 7 bases lay outside the gene matches. The CDR3 is 15 amino acids. CDR3 loop: CASSQEIAGGNEQYF. CDR3 sequence (DNA): TGCGCCAGCAGCCAAGAAATCGCAGGGGGAAACGAGCAGTACTTC.

This rearrangement joins TRBV28 to TRBJ2-5, with a weak D call TRBD2 (6 bases). The CDR3 extends over 14 amino acids. CDR1 is MDHEN, CDR2 SYDVKM, per germline. The V and J ends lost 3 bases and 0 bases respectively, with 8 bases between them. For the CDR3, the DNA is TGTGCCAGCAGTTTCGGGGGAAACCAAGAGACCCAGTACTTC. Its protein is CASSFGGNQETQYF.

V and J are TRBV7-9 and TRBJ2-1, with 14 bases identical to TRBD2. V lost 5 bases, J lost 7 bases, and 1 base stayed unmatched. The CDR3 consists of 14 residues. Germline loops: CDR1 SEHNR, CDR2 FQNEAQ (reference sequence). The CDR3 is CASSGTSGGNEQFF. The CDR3 DNA follows: TGTGCCAGCAGCGGGACTAGCGGGGGAAATGAGCAGTTCTTC. The entire variable domain, with the rest obtained from reference TRBV7-9 and TRBJ2-1, is as follows: DTGVSQNPRHKITKRGQNVTFRCDPISEHNRLYWYRQTLGQGPEFLTYFQNEAQLEKSRLLSDRFSAERPKGSFSTLEIQRTEQGDSAMYLCASSGTSGGNEQFFGPGTRLTVL.

As for this clone: The identical CDR3 is also encoded by other nucleotide sequences in the sample. This chain uses TRBV5-4 with TRBJ2-7; 7 bases agree with TRBD1. The V and J ends lost 3 bases and 4 bases, in that order; junction bases with no gene match: 7. This CDR3 comprises 14 residues. Per the germline V gene, CDR1 is SGHNT and CDR2 is YYREEE (reference sequence). Here the CDR3 DNA reads TGTGCCAGCAGCTCGTGGGACAGCTCTTACGAGCAGTACTTC. Translation: CASSSWDSSYEQYF. The full variable domain, in which reference TRBV5-4 and TRBJ2-7 provide the parts outside the CDR3, is ETGVTQSPTHLIKTRGQQVTLRCSSQSGHNTVSWYQQALGQGPQFIFQYYREEENGRGNFPPRFSGLQFPNYSSELNVNALELDDSALYLCASSSWDSSYEQYFGPGTRLTVT.

With respect to this clone: Other DNA sequences in this sample translate to the same CDR3. This CDR3 is CASSFSGGNTGELFF. Written as DNA, the CDR3 is TGTGCCAGCAGCTTTAGCGGGGGAAACACCGGGGAGCTGTTTTTT. This chain joins TRBV9 and TRBJ2-2; TRBD2 agrees at 9 bases. The CDR3 runs to 15 residues. Trimming at V came to 4 bases and at J to 2 bases, leaving 3 bases not matched to a gene. Germline V lookup: CDR1 SGDLS, CDR2 YYNGEE. Full variable domain (rest looked up from reference TRBV9 and TRBJ2-2): DSGVTQTPKHLITATGQRVTLRCSPRSGDLSVYWYQQSLDQGLQFLIQYYNGEERAKGNILERFSAQQFPDLHSELNLSSLELGDSALYFCASSFSGGNTGELFFGEGSRLTVL.

The chain combines TRBV5-4 with TRBJ1-2, with TRBD1 identical over 9 bases. With 4 bases clipped from V and 8 bases from J, the junction kept 0 bases outside the gene matches. CDR1 is SGHNT, CDR2 YYREEE, per germline (reference sequence). This CDR3 contains 11 residues. CDR3 in amino acids: CASSGQGGYTF. The CDR3 coding sequence is TGTGCCAGCAGCGGACAGGGGGGCTACACCTTC.

Remarks on this clone: Other DNA sequences in this sample translate to the same CDR3. The chain uses TRBV28 and TRBJ2-2, with no clear D. Per the germline V gene, CDR1 is MDHEN and CDR2 is SYDVKM. This CDR3 is 12 amino acids long. Trimming stripped 5 bases from V and 4 bases from J, with 5 bases between. CDR3 sequence (DNA): TGTGCCAGCAGTCCGGGCACCGGGGAGCTGTTTTTT. The encoded protein is CASSPGTGELFF.

V and J are TRBV6-1 and TRBJ2-7; weak D call: TRBD2 (6 bases). Per germline, CDR1 MNHNS and CDR2 SASEGT. The V gene lost 8 bases and the J gene lost 2 bases, with 13 bases spanning the gap. CDR3 length: 13 residues. The CDR3 sequence: CASGAGLTYEQYF. CDR3 nucleotide sequence: TGTGCCAGCGGGGCGGGACTTACCTACGAGCAGTACTTC.

V usage is TRBV7-6 and J usage is TRBJ2-5, with 9 bases that match TRBD2. With V trimmed by 1 base and J by 5 bases, 11 bases remained unmatched. CDR1 is SGHVS and CDR2 is FNYEAQ in the germline V gene. The CDR3 totals 17 residues. The DNA of the CDR3 is TGTGCCAGCAGCTTAGGGGGTGTAGCGGGAGAGTGGGAGACCCAGTACTTC. It encodes CASSLGGVAGEWETQYF.

This chain joins TRBV11-3 and TRBJ1-3, with 10 bases aligning to TRBD1. The V gene end was trimmed by 5 bases and the J gene end by 3 bases; junction bases not matched to a gene: 10. Germline CDR1 reads SGHNT; CDR2 reads YENEEA. The CDR3 consists of 17 residues. The CDR3 loop is CASSPGDRGLVGNTIYF. CDR3 coding DNA: TGTGCCAGCAGCCCAGGAGACAGGGGGCTGGTTGGAAACACCATATATTTT.

The chain recombines TRBV7-9 with TRBJ2-3; the D gene is possibly TRBD1 (6 bases). The V end was cut by 3 bases, the J end by 2 bases, with 9 bases between. There are 14 residues in the CDR3. CDR1 is SEHNR, CDR2 FQNEAQ, per germline (reference sequence). For the CDR3, the DNA is TGTGCCAGCAGCTTCAGGGGCTACACAGATACGCAGTATTTT. Its translation is CASSFRGYTDTQYF.

The V and J genes are TRBV19 and TRBJ1-1; D is unresolved. Trimming shortened V by 3 bases and J by 4 bases, and 6 bases separated the two germline ends. The CDR3 contains 12 residues. CDR1 is LNHDA, CDR2 SQIVND, per germline (reference sequence). The CDR3, as DNA: TGTGCCAGTAGTATTTCCATCACTGAAGCTTTCTTT. It specifies CASSISITEAFF.

V gene TRBV2 combines with J gene TRBJ2-2, with D tentatively TRBD1 (6 bases). Germline V gene sequence: CDR1 SNHLY, CDR2 FYNNEI. This CDR3 comprises 17 residues. V was trimmed by 3 bases and J by 8 bases, leaving 22 bases between them. Here the CDR3 reads CASSEGRPGASWGELFF. In DNA form, the CDR3 reads TGTGCCAGCAGTGAGGGTAGGCCAGGGGCATCCTGGGGGGAGCTGTTTTTT.

On this clone itself: Other DNA sequences within the sample encode an identical CDR3. The genes are TRBV30 and TRBJ2-3; no firm D call. V lost 0 bases, J lost 0 bases, and 4 bases lay in between. Germline values: CDR1 GTSNPN, CDR2 SVGIG (reference sequence). The length of the CDR3 is 13 residues. This CDR3 reads CAWSVASTDTQYF. CDR3 DNA: TGTGCCTGGAGTGTAGCCAGCACAGATACGCAGTATTTT.

For the CDR3, the DNA is TGTGCCAGCATCGGGCAGGGTTACGAGCAGTACTTC. It translates to CASIGQGYEQYF. The chain employs TRBV6-6 and TRBJ2-7; a weak D match, TRBD1 (5 bases). CDR1 is MNHNY, CDR2 SVGAGI, per germline (reference sequence). The length of the CDR3 is 12 residues. Trimming pared 7 bases from V and 4 bases from J, leaving 11 bases between.

The chain combines TRBV9 with TRBJ1-2, with 9 nucleotides matching TRBD1. The CDR3 spans 16 residues. V gave up 1 base and J gave up 7 bases; unmatched junction bases: 11. Germline CDR1 and CDR2: SGDLS and YYNGEE. CDR3 nucleotides: TGTGCCAGCAGCGTAAGTCGGGACAGGGATTTTTTTGGCTACACCTTC. This sequence encodes CASSVSRDRDFFGYTF.

The rearrangement uses TRBV6-5 and TRBJ2-2; D uncertain. Trimming removed 2 bases from V and 7 bases from J, with 11 bases in between. Germline CDR1 reads MNHEY; CDR2 reads SVGAGI. The CDR3 is made up of 14 amino acids. The CDR3 DNA sequence: TGTGCCAGCAGTTACGTAGAGAGCAACGGGGAGCTGTTTTTT. Translating it yields CASSYVESNGELFF.

This chain connects TRBV28 to TRBJ2-7; TRBD2 might be the D (6 bases). The CDR3 is 17 residues long. The germline V gene encodes CDR1 MDHEN and CDR2 SYDVKM. The V gene lost 1 base and the J gene lost 3 bases, with 19 bases spanning the gap. CDR3 sequence reads: CASSLYPAGYENYEQYF. Here the CDR3 DNA reads TGTGCCAGCAGTTTATACCCCGCGGGGTATGAAAACTACGAGCAGTACTTC.